These 21 T cell receptor beta chains came from one sample sequenced in a study of identical twins. TCRdb processed the 5' RACE reads anew with MiXCR; each CDR3 protein has one entry. The profile shows 400,000 or so distinct CDR3 sequences, approximately 8.8% of them singletons. Sequencing input: naive T cells sorted from blood. These receptors all come from a woman between 45 and 65 years old in good health.

This clonotype was recorded a few times. V and J are TRBV27 and TRBJ1-5; the D gene is possibly TRBD1 (5 bases). Germline V gene lookup returns CDR1 MNHEY and CDR2 SMNVEV (reference sequence). The CDR3 contains 13 residues. Trimming cost V 8 bases and J 6 bases, with 14 bases left between them. CDR3 in DNA: TGTGCCAGCCGGGCCGGGGGGGTTCAGCCCCAGCATTTT. This codes for CASRAGGVQPQHF.

This sequence joins TRBV20-1 and TRBJ1-2, with D tentatively TRBD1 (5 bases). The CDR3 consists of 16 residues. V was clipped by 3 bases and J by 0 bases, with 17 bases between them. In germline, CDR1 is DFQATT, CDR2 SNEGSKA (reference sequence). CDR3 amino acids: CSASTGHSSANYGYTF. CDR3 DNA: TGCAGTGCTAGTACAGGTCACTCCTCAGCTAACTATGGCTACACCTTC.

This clonotype was detected only a few times. The chain has TRBV7-6 and TRBJ2-3; D is unresolved. This CDR3 is built from 16 residues. V lost 1 base and J 4 bases, leaving 15 bases between the germline ends. The germline V gene has CDR1 SGHVS and CDR2 FNYEAQ. The DNA of the CDR3 is TGTGCCAGCAGCTTAGAGAGCTCCTTAGGTGCAGATACGCAGTATTTT. It codes for CASSLESSLGADTQYF.

The gene calls are TRBV10-2 and TRBJ2-7; D is unresolved. Germline V gives CDR1 WSHSY, CDR2 SAAADI. V lost 4 bases and J lost 1, with 5 bases in between. This CDR3 region has 12 residues. CDR3 in DNA: TGCGCCAGCAGTGTAACGTCCTACGAGCAGTACTTC. Its translation is CASSVTSYEQYF.

This clonotype was counted only a few times. This chain uses TRBV6-5 with TRBJ1-2, with D possibly matching TRBD1 (6 bases). This CDR3 region has 13 residues. Germline values: CDR1 MNHEY, CDR2 SVGAGI. V lost 1 base and J lost 5, with 8 bases in between. The CDR3 sequence is CASSYYREYGYTF. The CDR3, as DNA: TGTGCCAGCAGTTACTACAGGGAATATGGCTACACCTTC.

This clonotype occurred many times. The rearrangement uses TRBV5-1 and TRBJ2-2, with 8 bases aligning to TRBD2. Germline CDR1 and CDR2: SGHRS and YFSETQ. The V and J ends lost 5 bases and 3 bases, in that order; junction bases with no gene match: 6. This CDR3 comprises 15 residues. CDR3 bases: TGCGCCAGCAGAAGGCCGGGAGGGTACACCGGGGAGCTGTTTTTT. It is translated as CASRRPGGYTGELFF.

This clonotype has just a few counts. The chain couples TRBV27 to TRBJ2-7; perhaps TRBD2 as D (6 bases). Trimming took 6 bases from V and 5 from J, leaving 11 bases between them. The CDR3 totals 12 residues. The germline V gene has CDR1 MNHEY and CDR2 SMNVEV (reference sequence). This CDR3 is CASRPPGDEQYF. The CDR3 region has the DNA TGTGCCAGCAGACCACCGGGGGACGAGCAGTACTTC.

The CDR3 here is CATSRDRTLQGWGQYF. CDR3 in DNA: TGTGCCACCAGCAGAGATCGGACTCTACAGGGTTGGGGCCAGTACTTC. The chain employs TRBV15 and TRBJ2-5; D is possibly TRBD1 (6 bases). Trimming removed 0 bases from V and 10 bases from J, with 21 bases in between. Looked up from germline, CDR1 is LNHNV and CDR2 is YYDKDF (reference sequence). This CDR3 is built from 16 residues.

This clonotype was recorded a few times. This rearrangement joins TRBV5-1 to TRBJ2-1, with D possibly matching TRBD2 (6 bases). Deletions cut 4 bases from V and 8 bases from J, with 16 bases between. The CDR3 is 14 residues long. Germline CDR1 reads SGHRS; CDR2 reads YFSETQ. CDR3 sequence (DNA): TGCGCCAGCAGCCCGGGACTTCTATCGGATGAGCAGTTCTTC. Protein sequence: CASSPGLLSDEQFF.

The V gene is TRBV5-1, the J gene TRBJ2-7, with a tentative D call TRBD1 (6 bases). Germline assignment: CDR1 SGHRS and CDR2 YFSETQ. The CDR3 is 14 amino acids. With 0 bases removed from V and 2 bases from J, the gap between germline ends came to 9 bases. CDR3 in amino acids: CASSLDRVTYEQYF. The CDR3 DNA follows: TGCGCCAGCAGCTTGGACAGGGTAACCTACGAGCAGTACTTC.

This clonotype was detected many times. The V gene is TRBV20-1, the J gene TRBJ2-1; 9 bases line up with TRBD2. This CDR3 has 15 residues. Germline loops: CDR1 DFQATT, CDR2 SNEGSKA (reference sequence). The J segment lost 7 bases and the V segment lost 7 bases, leaving 14 bases of the junction unmatched. CDR3 region: CSVPSAGLALNEQFF. DNA of the CDR3: TGCAGTGTTCCCTCCGCGGGACTAGCTTTGAATGAGCAGTTCTTC.

This clonotype was counted only a few times. CDR3 in amino acids: CASSLATSNEQFF. In DNA, the CDR3 is TGTGCCAGCAGCTTAGCGACTAGCAATGAGCAGTTCTTC. The chain is built from TRBV7-4 and TRBJ2-1; D is possibly TRBD2 (6 bases). The germline V gene encodes CDR1 SGHVT and CDR2 SQSDAQ. Trimming stripped 0 bases from V and 6 bases from J, with 6 bases between. This CDR3 spans 13 amino acids. Together with reference TRBV7-4 and TRBJ2-1, the CDR3 gives the full variable domain: GAGVSQSPRYKVAKRGRDVALRCDSISGHVTLYWYRQTLGQGSEVLTYSQSDAQRDKSGRPSGRFSAERPERSVSTLKIQRTEQGDSAVYLCASSLATSNEQFFGPGTRLTVL.

The gene calls are TRBV20-1 and TRBJ1-5, with D maybe TRBD1 (6 bases). Germline V gene lookup returns CDR1 DFQATT and CDR2 SNEGSKA (reference sequence). This CDR3 spans 13 amino acids. V was clipped by 3 bases and J by 9 bases, with 15 bases between them. The CDR3 DNA reads as TGCAGTGCTAGGCTGGACAGCCTAGGGCCCCAGCATTTT. Amino acid sequence: CSARLDSLGPQHF.

The CDR3: CASSSGLSPRADNEQFF. CDR3 coding DNA: TGCGCCAGCAGCTCGGGACTATCCCCGCGGGCGGACAATGAGCAGTTCTTC. This chain connects TRBV5-1 to TRBJ2-1, with 7 bases identical to TRBD2. V shed 3 bases, J shed 5 bases, and the junction held 14 bases outside the gene matches. This CDR3 is 17 amino acids long. CDR1 is SGHRS, CDR2 YFSETQ, per germline.

The V call is TRBV24-1, the J call TRBJ2-5; D gene unclear. The CDR3 has 13 residues. Germline CDR1 and CDR2: KGHDR and SFDVKD. The V and J ends lost 3 bases and 7 bases respectively, with 11 bases between them. The CDR3 loop is CATSDGPPGTQYF. The DNA of the CDR3 is TGTGCCACCAGTGATGGCCCTCCCGGGACCCAGTACTTC.

In this sample, this clonotype turned up a few times. This rearrangement joins TRBV6-1 to TRBJ1-5; possibly TRBD1 for D (6 bases). The CDR3 spans 14 residues. With 4 bases removed from V and 6 bases from J, the gap between germline ends came to 13 bases. Germline V gives CDR1 MNHNS, CDR2 SASEGT. The CDR3 loop is CASSAVGAGQPQHF. The DNA for the CDR3 is TGTGCCAGCAGTGCGGTGGGGGCCGGTCAGCCCCAGCATTTT.

This clonotype came up many times. This chain joins TRBV5-1 and TRBJ2-2; a possible D gene is TRBD1 (6 bases). V was shortened by 4 bases and J by 2 bases, with 9 bases between the two germline ends. This CDR3 spans 14 amino acids. CDR1 is SGHRS, CDR2 YFSETQ, per germline. The DNA for the CDR3 is TGCGCCAGCAGCGTGGACAGAAACACCGGGGAGCTGTTTTTT. Amino acids: CASSVDRNTGELFF.

The rearrangement uses TRBV6-2 or TRBV6-3 and TRBJ1-1; possibly TRBD1 for D (5 bases). There are 15 residues in the CDR3. Germline CDR1 is MNHEY and CDR2 is SVGEGT. Trimming took off 2 bases at V and 1 base at J, with 11 bases between the two ends. In DNA form, the CDR3 reads TGTGCCAGCAGTTACCGGGAGGGGCGGAACACTGAAGCTTTCTTT. This codes for CASSYREGRNTEAFF.

Note on this clonotype: Just one base apart from a much larger clone, this may be a read error. Because the CDR3 is missing its conserved closing phenylalanine or tryptophan, this is likely a read error. This chain links TRBV24-1 with TRBJ1-1; TRBD1 matches 8 bases. V shed 4 bases and J 8 bases; nucleotides not matched to a gene: 8. CDR1 is KGHDR and CDR2 is SFDVKD in the germline V gene. CDR3 length equals 14 residues. In DNA, the CDR3 is TGTGCCACCAGTGACTCAGGGGGCCCGTCGGAAGCTTTCTAT. This gives the protein CATSDSGGPSEAFY.

This rearrangement joins TRBV4-2 to TRBJ2-3; unclear D gene. Trimming took off 4 bases at V and 7 bases at J, with 9 bases between the two ends. The CDR3 sequence is 12 residues long. From germline, CDR1 is LGHNA and CDR2 YNFKEQ. Here the CDR3 DNA reads TGTGCCAGCAGCCCATCACTTTATACGCAGTATTTT. Translation: CASSPSLYTQYF.

V usage is TRBV6-5 and J usage is TRBJ2-2, with 9 bases that match TRBD2. The J segment lost 6 bases and the V segment lost 4 bases, leaving 6 bases of the junction unmatched. The CDR3 is made up of 15 amino acids. Germline V CDR1 and CDR2: MNHEY, SVGAGI. The CDR3 here is CASSLAGVSPGELFF. Here the CDR3 DNA reads TGTGCCAGCAGTTTAGCGGGAGTTAGCCCCGGGGAGCTGTTTTTT.